A single T cell receptor (beta chain) is shown here with its context. Its antigen remains unidentified. The protocol was immunoSEQ multiplex PCR, while the TCRdb copy is restricted to in-frame clones and leaves out a portion. The sample records 300,000 to 400,000 clones, approximately 85% being singletons. Described treatment: some 19 received Ad26.COV2.S at low or high dose, single or two shots; roughly five received placebo; per-sample allocation not given. Samples analyzed were those drawn on day 63 after the first vaccine or placebo injection. This sample stems from a study of Ad26.COV2.S vaccination and SARS-CoV-2 variants. Study conclusions and caveats: The breadth of spike-specific CD8+ and CD4+ T cell responses after vaccination was reportedly substantial. Total T cell responses may have been underestimated by the TCR breadth and depth analyses.

The CDR3 has 18 residues. V dropped 6 bases and J dropped 3; count of bases not matched to a gene: 19. Germline V CDR1 and CDR2: LNHDA, SQIVND (reference sequence). V and J are TRBV19 and TRBJ1-1; TRBD1 matches 7 bases. The sample here was peripheral blood, taken in a trial of Ad26.COV2.S vaccine versus placebo. This TCR came from a person between 18 and 60 years old who received the Ad26.COV2.S COVID-19 vaccine or a placebo. In DNA form, the CDR3 reads TGTGCCAGTAGAAGAGGCAGGGGGTCGATAAGGGTGTACACTGAAGCTTTCTTT. This encodes CASRRGRGSIRVYTEAFF.